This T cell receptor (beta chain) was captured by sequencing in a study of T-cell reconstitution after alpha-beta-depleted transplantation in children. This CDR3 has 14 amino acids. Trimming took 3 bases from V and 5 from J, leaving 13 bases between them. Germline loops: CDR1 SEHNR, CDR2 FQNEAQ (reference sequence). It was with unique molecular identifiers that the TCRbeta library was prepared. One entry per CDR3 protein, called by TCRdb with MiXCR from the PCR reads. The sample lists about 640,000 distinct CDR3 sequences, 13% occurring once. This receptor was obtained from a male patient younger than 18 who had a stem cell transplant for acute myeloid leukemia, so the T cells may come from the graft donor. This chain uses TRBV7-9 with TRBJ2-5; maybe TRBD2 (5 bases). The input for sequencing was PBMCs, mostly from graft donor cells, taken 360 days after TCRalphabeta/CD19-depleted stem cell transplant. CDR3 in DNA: TGTGCCAGCAGCTTCGGGATTCCGATTGAGACCCAGTACTTC. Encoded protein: CASSFGIPIETQYF.